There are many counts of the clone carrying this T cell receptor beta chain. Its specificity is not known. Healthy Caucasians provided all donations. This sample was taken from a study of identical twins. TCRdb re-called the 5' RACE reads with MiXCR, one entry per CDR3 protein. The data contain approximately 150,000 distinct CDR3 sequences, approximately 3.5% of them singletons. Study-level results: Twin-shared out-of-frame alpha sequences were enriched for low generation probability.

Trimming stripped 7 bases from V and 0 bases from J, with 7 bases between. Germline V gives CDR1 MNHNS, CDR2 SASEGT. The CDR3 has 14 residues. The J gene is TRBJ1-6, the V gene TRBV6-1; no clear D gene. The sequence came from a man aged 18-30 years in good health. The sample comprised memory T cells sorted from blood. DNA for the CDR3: TGTGCCAGCACGGAGAGCTCCTATAATTCACCCCTCCACTTT. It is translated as CASTESSYNSPLHF.